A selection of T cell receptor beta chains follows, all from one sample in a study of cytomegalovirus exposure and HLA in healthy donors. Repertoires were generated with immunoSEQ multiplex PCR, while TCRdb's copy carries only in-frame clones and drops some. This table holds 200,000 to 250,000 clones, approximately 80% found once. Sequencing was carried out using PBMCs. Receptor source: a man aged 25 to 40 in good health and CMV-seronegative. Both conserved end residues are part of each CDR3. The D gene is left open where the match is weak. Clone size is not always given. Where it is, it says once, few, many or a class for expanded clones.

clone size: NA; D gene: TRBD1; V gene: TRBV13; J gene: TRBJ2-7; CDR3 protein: CASSFGDRGDEQYF; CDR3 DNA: TGTGCCAGCAGCTTTGGAGACAGGGGAGACGAGCAGTACTTC
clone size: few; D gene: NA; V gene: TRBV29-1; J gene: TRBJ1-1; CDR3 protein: CSVEGQGRTEAFF; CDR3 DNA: TGCAGCGTTGAGGGCCAGGGTAGGACTGAAGCTTTCTTT
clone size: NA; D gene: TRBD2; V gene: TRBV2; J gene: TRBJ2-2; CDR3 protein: CASRRTSGVTGELFF; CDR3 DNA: TGTGCCAGCAGGCGGACTAGCGGGGTGACCGGGGAGCTGTTTTTT
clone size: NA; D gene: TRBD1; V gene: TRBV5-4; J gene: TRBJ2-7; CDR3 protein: CASSLPGGTGVEQYF; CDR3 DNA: TGTGCCAGCAGCTTGCCCGGGGGGACAGGGGTCGAGCAGTACTTC
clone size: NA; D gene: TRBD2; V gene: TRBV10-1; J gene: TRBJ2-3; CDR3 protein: CASSGFGLAGSLDTQYF; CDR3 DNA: TGCGCCAGCAGTGGTTTCGGACTAGCGGGGAGCTTAGATACGCAGTATTTT
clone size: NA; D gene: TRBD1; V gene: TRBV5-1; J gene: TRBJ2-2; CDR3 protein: CASSFRDRGLTGELFF; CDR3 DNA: TGCGCCAGCAGCTTTAGGGACAGGGGGCTCACCGGGGAGCTGTTTTTT
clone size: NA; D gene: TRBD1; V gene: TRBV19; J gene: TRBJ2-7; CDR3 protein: CASSAGTGDGYEQYF; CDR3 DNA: TGTGCCAGTAGTGCCGGGACAGGGGATGGATACGAGCAGTACTTC
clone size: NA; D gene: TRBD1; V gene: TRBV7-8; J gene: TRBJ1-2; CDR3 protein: CASSLILTDRGSNGYTF; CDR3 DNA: TGTGCCAGCAGCTTAATCTTAACGGACAGGGGGAGTAATGGCTACACCTTC
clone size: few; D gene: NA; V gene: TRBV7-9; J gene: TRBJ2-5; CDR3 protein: CASSHRVPSSETQYF; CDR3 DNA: TGTGCCAGCAGCCATCGAGTACCCTCATCGGAGACCCAGTACTTC
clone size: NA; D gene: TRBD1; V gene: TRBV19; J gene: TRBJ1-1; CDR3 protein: CASSPWDRGSDTEAFF; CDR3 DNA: TGTGCCAGTAGTCCGTGGGACAGGGGATCGGACACTGAAGCTTTCTTT
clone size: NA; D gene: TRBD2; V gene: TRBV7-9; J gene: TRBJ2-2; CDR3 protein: CASRQGTSIGELFF; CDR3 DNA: TGTGCCAGCAGGCAGGGGACTAGCATCGGGGAGCTGTTTTTT
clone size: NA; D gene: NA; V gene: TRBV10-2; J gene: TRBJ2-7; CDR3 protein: CASKGNREVHEQYF; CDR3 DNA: TGCGCCAGCAAGGGGAACAGGGAAGTTCACGAGCAGTACTTC